The 8 T cell receptor beta chains given below trace back to one sample, sequenced in a study of cytomegalovirus exposure and HLA in healthy donors. Both 60 Vbeta primers and 13 Jbeta primers went into the PCR. Clones were read by immunoSEQ multiplex PCR, and TCRdb kept only the in-frame ones, dropping some. Among 150,000 or so clones, roughly 71% were seen once, and the ten largest hold less than 1.6%. Sequencing input: PBMCs. The origin of the receptors is a girl aged 5-17 years in good health and CMV-seronegative.

V is TRBV27 and J is TRBJ1-2; possibly TRBD1 for D (5 bases). This CDR3 is built from 13 residues. From germline, CDR1 is MNHEY and CDR2 SMNVEV (reference sequence). Trimming pared 0 bases from V and 3 bases from J, leaving 5 bases between. Here the CDR3 reads CASSLSGDYGYTF. For the CDR3, the DNA is TGTGCCAGCAGTTTATCAGGGGACTATGGCTACACCTTC.

Concerning this clone itself: One junction end disagrees with the germline gene, perhaps due to a read error. The chain links TRBV7-7 to TRBJ2-7; 8 nucleotides align to TRBD2. CDR3 size: 17 residues. Germline CDR1 and CDR2: SSHAT and FNYEAQ (reference sequence). CDR3 bases: TGTGCTAGCAGCCCCGGGGCGGGGGGACGTTCCTCCTACGAGCAGTACTTC. This sequence encodes CASSPGAGGRSSYEQYF.

J is TRBJ2-1 and V is TRBV12-5; TRBD1 matches at 10 bases. Germline-derived CDR1 and CDR2 are LGHNT and FRNRAP. CDR3 length: 14 amino acids. V shed 6 bases and J 6 bases; nucleotides not matched to a gene: 5. As DNA, the CDR3 is TGTGCTAGTGGGACAGGGGGCGCTCCCAATGAGCAGTTCTTC. Residues: CASGTGGAPNEQFF.

Turning to this clone: At one of its ends the junction is not consistent with the germline gene, which may arise from a read error. V is TRBV29-1 and J is TRBJ1-1, with 7 bases matching TRBD1. This CDR3 contains 13 residues. Germline V gene sequence: CDR1 SQVTM, CDR2 ANQGSEA. The DNA for the CDR3 is TGCAGCGTCGTACAGGGGCGGAACGCTGAAGCTTTCTTT. It yields the protein CSVVQGRNAEAFF.

The CDR3 spells CAWSDGGGYTF. As DNA, the CDR3 is TGTGCCTGGAGTGATGGCGGGGGCTACACCTTC. The rearrangement joins TRBV30 to TRBJ1-2, with D uncertain. CDR3 length equals 11 residues. Trimming removed 1 base from V and 8 bases from J, with 8 bases in between. From germline, CDR1 is GTSNPN and CDR2 SVGIG (reference sequence).

The chain joins TRBV6-1 to TRBJ2-7, with D uncertain. Looked up from germline, CDR1 is MNHNS and CDR2 is SASEGT. CDR3 length: 12 residues. The ends were cut back, 7 bases at V and 4 bases at J, with 11 bases in the middle. The CDR3 spells CASTRPIYEQYF. CDR3 bases: TGTGCCAGCACTAGACCAATTTACGAGCAGTACTTC.

This chain uses TRBV2 with TRBJ2-7; 9 bases are a match to TRBD1. J gave up 4 bases and V 6 bases, and 7 bases lay outside the gene matches. This CDR3 is 14 amino acids long. Germline V lookup: CDR1 SNHLY, CDR2 FYNNEI. Here the CDR3 reads CASSGNRGLYEQYF. DNA of the CDR3: TGTGCCAGCAGCGGGAACAGGGGGCTATACGAGCAGTACTTC.

The gene calls are TRBV5-1 and TRBJ2-5; no clear D gene. The CDR3 is 13 residues long. The germline V and J ends were trimmed by 3 bases and 2 bases, with 8 bases remaining between them. Germline lookup yields CDR1 SGHRS and CDR2 YFSETQ. CDR3 in DNA: TGCGCCAGCAGCTCCTACAGACAAGAGACCCAGTACTTC. This codes for CASSSYRQETQYF.